This passage covers 31 T cell receptor beta chains from one sample sequenced in a study of a mutant IDH1 vaccine in newly diagnosed glioma. Their specific antigens are unknown. Time point reported: week 47, end of study. It was 300 ug of mutant IDH1 20-mer peptide that made up each vaccine dose, given with topical imiquimod. Here immunoSEQ multiplex PCR was the method, and the copy in TCRdb shows in-frame clones only, minus some. The sample records roughly 86,000 clones, about nine tenths being singletons. Specimen: PBMCs, collected from a glioma patient whose treatment included an IDH1 peptide vaccine. The receptors come from a woman aged 45-60 years with glioma.

This chain links TRBV5-6 with TRBJ2-7; D unclear. This CDR3 has 13 residues. Trimming stripped 4 bases from V and 7 bases from J, with 15 bases between. The germline V gene has CDR1 SGHDT and CDR2 YYEEEE. The CDR3: CASSRAPSLEQYF. The CDR3 DNA sequence: TGTGCCAGCAGCCGGGCTCCCTCACTGGAGCAGTACTTC.

The rearrangement links TRBV5-1 to TRBJ1-4, with unresolved D. From germline, CDR1 is SGHRS and CDR2 YFSETQ. The CDR3 length is 16 residues. Trimming took 0 bases from V and 3 from J, leaving 12 bases between them. Written as DNA, the CDR3 is TGCGCCAGCAGCTTGGCGGGTGGCACCGCTAATGAAAAACTGTTTTTT. Translating gives CASSLAGGTANEKLFF.

The chain has TRBV27 and TRBJ2-6; D is tentatively TRBD1 or TRBD2 (6 bases each). Trimming stripped 5 bases from V and 2 bases from J, with 16 bases between. The CDR3 length is 17 residues. Germline V gives CDR1 MNHEY, CDR2 SMNVEV (reference sequence). CDR3 loop: CASSGGQGTPGANVLTF. CDR3 coding DNA: TGTGCCAGCAGTGGGGGGCAGGGTACTCCTGGGGCCAACGTCCTGACTTTC.

The J gene is TRBJ2-1, the V gene TRBV5-6, with 11 bases that match TRBD1. The CDR3 is made up of 18 amino acids. V lost 4 bases to trimming and J lost 3 bases; unmatched junction nucleotides: 12. The germline V gene has CDR1 SGHDT and CDR2 YYEEEE. The DNA of the CDR3 is TGTGCCAGCAGCGGCCTAGATCCCGGGACAGGGGGCTACAATGAGCAGTTCTTC. It is translated as CASSGLDPGTGGYNEQFF.

The rearrangement uses TRBV28 and TRBJ2-7; 8 bases align to TRBD2. V shed 1 base and J 5 bases; nucleotides not matched to a gene: 7. The CDR3 contains 15 residues. Germline assignment: CDR1 MDHEN and CDR2 SYDVKM. CDR3 sequence (DNA): TGTGCCAGCAGTTTATTAAGCGGGAGCTTCGACGAGCAGTACTTC. It encodes CASSLLSGSFDEQYF. The full variable domain, its missing parts supplied by reference TRBV28 and TRBJ2-7, is DVKVTQSSRYLVKRTGEKVFLECVQDMDHENMFWYRQDPGLGLRLIYFSYDVKMKEKGDIPEGYSVSREKKERFSLILESASTNQTSMYLCASSLLSGSFDEQYFGPGTRLTVT.

V and J are TRBV9 and TRBJ2-1, with D perhaps matching TRBD2 (5 bases). The V gene's germline CDR1 is SGDLS and CDR2 YYNGEE. CDR3 length equals 15 residues. The V and J ends lost 0 bases and 4 bases respectively, with 11 bases between them. CDR3 residues: CASSVASLGYNEQFF. The CDR3 nucleotides are TGTGCCAGCAGCGTAGCTAGCCTAGGATACAATGAGCAGTTCTTC.

CDR3 loop: CASSFRVSNTGELFF. The CDR3 DNA reads TGCGCCAGCAGCTTCAGAGTTTCGAACACCGGGGAGCTGTTTTTT. The chain joins TRBV5-1 to TRBJ2-2; no reliable D call. V dropped 2 bases and J dropped 0 bases, with 8 bases sitting between them. The germline gives CDR1 SGHRS, CDR2 YFSETQ. This CDR3 is built from 15 residues.

As to this clone: This sample also contains other DNA sequences that code for the same CDR3. V and J are TRBV4-1 and TRBJ2-3, with a possible D match to TRBD2 (6 bases). Germline CDR1 MGHRA, CDR2 YSYEKL. V dropped 6 bases and J dropped 1 base, with 14 bases sitting between them. The CDR3 extends over 15 amino acids. CDR3 nucleotide sequence: TGCGCCAGCAGTCCCCGGGAGCGGGGCACAGATACGCAGTATTTT. Translated: CASSPRERGTDTQYF.

The rearrangement joins TRBV2 to TRBJ1-2; no clear D. CDR3 length: 12 residues. Germline-derived CDR1 and CDR2 are SNHLY and FYNNEI. V lost 8 bases to trimming and J lost 2 bases, with 9 bases between them. CDR3 residues: CASGRANYGYTF. The CDR3 nucleotides read TGTGCCAGCGGTAGGGCGAACTATGGCTACACCTTC.

This chain uses TRBV9 with TRBJ1-1, with D maybe TRBD1 (6 bases). From germline, CDR1 is SGDLS and CDR2 YYNGEE. V lost 0 bases, J lost 3 bases, and 6 bases lay in between. The CDR3 is 13 amino acids. CDR3 nucleotide sequence: TGTGCCAGCAGCGTAGACAGGGACACTGAAGCTTTCTTT. This sequence encodes CASSVDRDTEAFF.

V and J are TRBV7-6 and TRBJ1-1, with D possibly matching TRBD1 (6 bases). Trimming took 5 bases from V and 3 from J, leaving 16 bases between them. CDR3 length: 15 residues. The germline CDR1 and CDR2 sequences are SGHVS and FNYEAQ. CDR3 sequence reads: CASSPARGVYTEAFF. For the CDR3, the DNA is TGTGCCAGCAGCCCTGCCAGGGGCGTTTACACTGAAGCTTTCTTT.

This chain joins TRBV27 and TRBJ2-2; 12 bases align to TRBD2. CDR1 is MNHEY and CDR2 is SMNVEV in the germline V gene (reference sequence). Trimming took 5 bases from V and 1 from J; bases not matched to a gene: 5. The CDR3 has 17 amino acids. The CDR3 spells CASSLGLAGLNTGELFF. The CDR3, as DNA: TGTGCCAGCAGTCTCGGACTAGCGGGGCTGAACACCGGGGAGCTGTTTTTT.

The rearrangement uses TRBV10-3 and TRBJ2-1; 10 nucleotides align to TRBD2. V lost 0 bases to trimming and J lost 6 bases; unmatched junction nucleotides: 2. The CDR3 has 15 amino acids. Germline lookup yields CDR1 ENHRY and CDR2 SYGVKD. The CDR3 region is CAISESASGSNEQFF. CDR3 sequence (DNA): TGTGCCATCAGTGAGTCGGCTAGCGGGAGCAATGAGCAGTTCTTC.

This clone showed up just once. The chain carries TRBV2 and TRBJ2-2; 12 bases align to TRBD2. The V segment lost 10 bases and the J segment 6 bases; nucleotides outside the gene matches: 6. This CDR3 region has 14 residues. Looked up from germline, CDR1 is SNHLY and CDR2 is FYNNEI. The DNA of the CDR3 is TGTGCCACTACTAGCGGGAGGTCCCCCGGGGAGCTGTTTTTT. The encoded protein is CATTSGRSPGELFF.

This chain links TRBV2 with TRBJ1-4; D unresolved. Deletions cut 3 bases from V and 7 bases from J, with 12 bases between. There are 14 residues in the CDR3. In germline, CDR1 is SNHLY, CDR2 FYNNEI. The CDR3, as DNA: TGTGCCAGCAGTGACGGAGCGATTGGTGAAAAACTGTTTTTT. Its protein is CASSDGAIGEKLFF.

The gene calls are TRBV4-1 and TRBJ2-1, with a possible D match to TRBD1 (6 bases). Germline CDR1 reads MGHRA; CDR2 reads YSYEKL. The CDR3 sequence is 15 residues long. V was pared by 4 bases and J by 3 bases, with 13 bases between. The CDR3 DNA sequence: TGCGCCAGCAGCCCCGACAGGCCGGTCTACAATGAGCAGTTCTTC. Translation gives CASSPDRPVYNEQFF.

V gene TRBV7-2 combines with J gene TRBJ2-7; 12 bases match TRBD2. The ends lost 4 bases at V and 1 base at J; junction bases unmatched: 2. The CDR3 covers 15 residues. The germline CDR1 and CDR2 sequences are SGHTA and FQGNSA. The CDR3 protein is CASSSLAGGSYEQYF. CDR3 DNA sequence: TGTGCCAGCAGCTCTCTAGCGGGAGGGTCCTACGAGCAGTACTTC.

This clone turned up a few times. The rearrangement joins TRBV7-3 to TRBJ1-1, with D perhaps matching TRBD1 (6 bases). The germline CDR1 and CDR2 sequences are SGHTA and FQGTGA. Trimming took 1 base from V and 0 from J, leaving 12 bases between them. The CDR3 is 16 residues long. For the CDR3, the DNA is TGTGCCAGCAGCTTAATGTCCGGGACACTGAACACTGAAGCTTTCTTT. Residues: CASSLMSGTLNTEAFF.

This clone turned up a few times. This sequence joins TRBV6-1 and TRBJ1-3, with a tentative D call TRBD1 (5 bases). Deletions cut 11 bases from V and 0 bases from J, with 8 bases between. The V gene's germline CDR1 is MNHNS and CDR2 SASEGT. The CDR3 loop spans 12 amino acids. The CDR3 DNA sequence: TGTGCCTTACAGGTCTCTGGAAACACCATATATTTT. Amino acid sequence: CALQVSGNTIYF.

In its sample, this clone was seen once. Mismatch with germline at one junction end may stem from a read error. The chain recombines TRBV11-2 with TRBJ2-5; TRBD2 matches at 13 bases. Germline assignment: CDR1 SGHAT and CDR2 FQNNGV. The CDR3 totals 14 residues. The CDR3 is CASSRGLAGEAQYF. The CDR3 DNA reads TGTGCCAGCAGCCGTGGACTAGCGGGAGAGGCCCAGTACTTC.

CDR3 in DNA: TGTGCCAGTAGTATAAGCAGGGGTCCGTATCAGCCCCAGCATTTT. It yields the protein CASSISRGPYQPQHF. The rearrangement uses TRBV19 and TRBJ1-5; maybe TRBD1 (6 bases). The CDR3 has 15 residues. The germline V gene has CDR1 LNHDA and CDR2 SQIVND (reference sequence). Trimming left V 2 bases short and J 5 bases short, with 13 bases between.

The CDR3 DNA reads TGTGCCAGCAGCCGCGCCGGGGGCTCAGAGACCCAGTACTTC. It yields the protein CASSRAGGSETQYF. This chain connects TRBV5-5 to TRBJ2-5; possibly TRBD1 or TRBD2 for D (6 bases each). V was cut by 4 bases and J by 4 bases, with 14 bases left in between. The V gene's germline CDR1 is SGHKS and CDR2 YYEKEE (reference sequence). This CDR3 spans 14 amino acids.

The chain recombines TRBV28 with TRBJ1-6; 7 bases agree with TRBD1. Germline CDR1 reads MDHEN; CDR2 reads SYDVKM. The CDR3 consists of 13 residues. Trimming took 6 bases from V and 11 from J; bases not matched to a gene: 7. For the CDR3, the DNA is TGTGCCAGCAGCCTCAGGGGGTTAACACCCCTCCACTTT. Its protein product is CASSLRGLTPLHF.

This clone was recorded once. The gene calls are TRBV7-2 and TRBJ2-3; 12 positions match TRBD2. J lost 7 bases, V lost 5 bases, and 4 bases had no gene match. The CDR3 contains 14 residues. The germline gives CDR1 SGHTA, CDR2 FQGNSA. The chain's CDR3 is CASSMTSGRNTQYF. The CDR3 bases are TGTGCCAGCAGCATGACTAGCGGGAGAAATACGCAGTATTTT.

The rearrangement links TRBV19 to TRBJ1-3, with D possibly TRBD1 on 6 matching bases. The V gene lost 5 bases and the J gene lost 3 bases, with 11 bases spanning the gap. Germline V lookup: CDR1 LNHDA, CDR2 SQIVND (reference sequence). The CDR3 contains 14 residues. CDR3 in amino acids: CASSPGTYGNTIYF. CDR3 nucleotides: TGTGCCAGTAGTCCGGGGACATATGGAAACACCATATATTTT.

This clone was seen only a few times. The J gene is TRBJ1-5, the V gene TRBV2, with D hard to call. There are 12 residues in the CDR3. Germline loops: CDR1 SNHLY, CDR2 FYNNEI. V was shortened by 1 base and J by 9 bases, with 7 bases between the two germline ends. Here the CDR3 reads CASSEVWGPQHF. The CDR3 nucleotides are TGTGCCAGCAGTGAAGTTTGGGGGCCCCAGCATTTT. Drawing the rest from reference TRBV2 and TRBJ1-5, the complete variable domain is EPEVTQTPSHQVTQMGQEVILRCVPISNHLYFYWYRQILGQKVEFLVSFYNNEISEKSEIFDDQFSVERPDGSNFTLKIRSTKLEDSAMYFCASSEVWGPQHFGDGTRLSIL.

The chain combines TRBV9 with TRBJ2-7, with D possibly matching TRBD2 (7 bases). With 4 bases removed from V and 4 bases from J, the gap between germline ends came to 21 bases. The CDR3 length is 16 residues. Germline assignment: CDR1 SGDLS and CDR2 YYNGEE. CDR3: CASSSREGGPGYEQYF. CDR3 sequence (DNA): TGTGCCAGCAGCTCCCGCGAGGGGGGGCCGGGGTACGAGCAGTACTTC.

The rearrangement uses TRBV19 and TRBJ1-4; the D gene is possibly TRBD1 (6 bases). Germline V CDR1 and CDR2: LNHDA, SQIVND (reference sequence). The CDR3 covers 14 residues. Trimming shortened V by 7 bases and J by 8 bases, and 17 bases separated the two germline ends. The CDR3 loop reads CASKGTGLSEKLFF. In DNA, the CDR3 is TGTGCCAGTAAGGGAACAGGGCTTAGCGAAAAACTGTTTTTT.

The CDR3 sequence is CASSYRPGDSNQPQHF. The CDR3 bases are TGTGCCAGCAGCTACCGACCGGGAGATAGCAATCAGCCCCAGCATTTT. The chain joins TRBV7-2 to TRBJ1-5; no reliable D call. The germline V gene has CDR1 SGHTA and CDR2 FQGNSA. CDR3 length: 16 residues. V dropped 4 bases and J dropped 0 bases, with 13 bases sitting between them.

The chain joins TRBV5-5 to TRBJ2-7; D may be TRBD1 (5 bases). The V and J ends lost 6 bases and 5 bases respectively, with 9 bases between them. CDR1 is SGHKS and CDR2 is YYEKEE in the germline V gene (reference sequence). This CDR3 spans 11 amino acids. The CDR3 bases are TGTGCCAGCACTCCAGGGCACGAGCAGTACTTC. Its protein is CASTPGHEQYF. The whole variable domain, filled in from reference TRBV5-5 and TRBJ2-7, reads DAGVTQSPTHLIKTRGQQVTLRCSPISGHKSVSWYQQVLGQGPQFIFQYYEKEERGRGNFPDRFSARQFPNYSSELNVNALLLGDSALYLCASTPGHEQYFGPGTRLTVT.

The DNA of the CDR3 is TGTGCCAGCAGCGTAGGGGGGACAGCCTACGAGCAGTACTTC. This encodes CASSVGGTAYEQYF. The V gene is TRBV9, the J gene TRBJ2-7; 7 bases match TRBD1. V gave up 0 bases and J gave up 2 bases; unmatched junction bases: 2. CDR3 size: 14 residues. Germline V gene data show CDR1 as SGDLS and CDR2 as YYNGEE.